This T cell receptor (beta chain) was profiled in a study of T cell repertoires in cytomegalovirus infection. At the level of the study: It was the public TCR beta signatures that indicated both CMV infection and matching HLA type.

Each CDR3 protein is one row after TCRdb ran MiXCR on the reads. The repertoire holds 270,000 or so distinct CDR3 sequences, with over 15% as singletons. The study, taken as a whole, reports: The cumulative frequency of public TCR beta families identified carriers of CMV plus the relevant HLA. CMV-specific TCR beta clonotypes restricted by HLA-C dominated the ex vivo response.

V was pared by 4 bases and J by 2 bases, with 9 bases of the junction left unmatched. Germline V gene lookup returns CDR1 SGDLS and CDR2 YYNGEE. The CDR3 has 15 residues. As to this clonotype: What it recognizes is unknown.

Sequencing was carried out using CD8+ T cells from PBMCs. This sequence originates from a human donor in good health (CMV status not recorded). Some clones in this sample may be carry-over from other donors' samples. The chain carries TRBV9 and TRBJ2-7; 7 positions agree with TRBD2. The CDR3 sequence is CASSTGAGPAYEQYF. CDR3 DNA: TGTGCCAGCAGCACAGGAGCGGGGCCAGCCTACGAGCAGTACTTC.